The 29 T cell receptor beta chains given below trace back to one sample, sequenced in a study of blood T cell dynamics during melanoma immunotherapy. The data were produced by immunoSEQ multiplex PCR, yet TCRdb's version contains in-frame clones alone and is incomplete. The data contain around 14,000 clones, approximately 87% of them singletons. Specified time point: pre-treatment baseline. The sample was blood, taken from a patient treated with checkpoint blockade. These receptors were obtained from a human donor with melanoma.

This rearrangement joins TRBV19 to TRBJ1-1; no firm D call. The CDR3 has 14 amino acids. Germline V gives CDR1 LNHDA, CDR2 SQIVND (reference sequence). V lost 2 bases and J 4 bases, leaving 11 bases between the germline ends. The chain's CDR3 is CASSISASSTEAFF. CDR3 coding DNA: TGTGCCAGTAGTATAAGTGCCTCCAGCACTGAAGCTTTCTTT.

This chain joins TRBV5-4 and TRBJ1-6; TRBD1 is a possible D gene (5 bases). The CDR3 has 18 residues. Trimming pared 4 bases from V and 0 bases from J, leaving 17 bases between. The V gene's germline CDR1 is SGHNT and CDR2 YYREEE (reference sequence). The CDR3 is CASSAPGLKSSYNSPLHF. CDR3 sequence (DNA): TGTGCCAGCAGCGCCCCGGGACTCAAGAGCTCCTATAATTCACCCCTCCACTTT.

The chain links TRBV5-5 to TRBJ2-1; TRBD2 matches 12 bases. V gave up 4 bases and J gave up 9 bases; unmatched junction bases: 14. CDR3 length: 17 amino acids. Germline V gene lookup returns CDR1 SGHKS and CDR2 YYEKEE (reference sequence). The CDR3 loop reads CASSRPSPLAGGGEQFF. The CDR3 DNA reads TGTGCCAGCAGCAGGCCCTCTCCACTAGCGGGGGGCGGTGAGCAGTTCTTC.

On this clone itself: At the DNA level, this CDR3 is encoded by other sequences in the same sample as well. The gene calls are TRBV6-6 and TRBJ1-5; D gene unclear. Germline loops: CDR1 MNHNY, CDR2 SVGAGI (reference sequence). The CDR3 totals 14 residues. Deletions cut 7 bases from V and 6 bases from J, with 16 bases between. The CDR3 bases are TGTGCCAGCACCCCAATCTTACCGGGTCAGCCCCAGCATTTT. Residues: CASTPILPGQPQHF.

The genes are TRBV5-1 and TRBJ2-1; D ambiguous. The CDR3 consists of 15 residues. V lost 0 bases and J 0 bases, leaving 7 bases between the germline ends. Germline loops: CDR1 SGHRS, CDR2 YFSETQ. CDR3 in DNA: TGCGCCAGCAGCTTGGACCCCACCTCCTACAATGAGCAGTTCTTC. This translates into CASSLDPTSYNEQFF.

This clone was seen only a few times. The J gene is TRBJ2-6, the V gene TRBV6-6; the D gene is possibly TRBD1 (6 bases). This CDR3 is built from 15 residues. V dropped 6 bases and J dropped 2 bases, with 11 bases sitting between them. The germline gives CDR1 MNHNY, CDR2 SVGAGI (reference sequence). DNA for the CDR3: TGTGCCAGCAGCAAAGGGGGTGCTGGGGCCAACGTCCTGACTTTC. Protein product: CASSKGGAGANVLTF.

In its sample, this clone was seen a few times. The chain uses TRBV29-1 and TRBJ2-1; no definite D call. The V gene's germline CDR1 is SQVTM and CDR2 ANQGSEA. Trimming removed 4 bases from V and 6 bases from J, with 4 bases in between. The CDR3 has 10 amino acids. CDR3 amino acids: CSVASNEQFF. The DNA for the CDR3 is TGCAGCGTTGCCTCCAATGAGCAGTTCTTC.

V and J are TRBV7-3 and TRBJ2-2, with 9 bases fitting TRBD2. The germline V gene has CDR1 SGHTA and CDR2 FQGTGA. The CDR3 loop spans 16 amino acids. V was clipped by 1 base and J by 6 bases; unmatched bases: 6. The CDR3: CASSLRQRGVPGELFF. Written as DNA, the CDR3 is TGTGCCAGCAGCTTAAGACAGCGGGGGGTACCCGGGGAGCTGTTTTTT.

The chain uses TRBV5-1 and TRBJ2-5; D may be TRBD1 or TRBD2 (5 bases each). The CDR3 has 14 residues. Germline CDR1 is SGHRS and CDR2 is YFSETQ. With 0 bases removed from V and 5 bases from J, the gap between germline ends came to 11 bases. This CDR3 is CASSLGGTGETQYF. The CDR3, as DNA: TGCGCCAGCAGCTTGGGAGGGACCGGGGAGACCCAGTACTTC.

This chain connects TRBV7-9 to TRBJ2-7; a weak D match, TRBD1 (5 bases). Germline V CDR1 and CDR2: SEHNR, FQNEAQ (reference sequence). This CDR3 has 13 amino acids. Trimming shortened V by 4 bases and J by 2 bases, and 9 bases separated the two germline ends. CDR3 nucleotides: TGTGCCAGCAGCTCGTCGGACACCTACGAGCAGTACTTC. This codes for CASSSSDTYEQYF.

This clone has only a few counts. Here the CDR3 reads CASRRIDYRTGNSPLHF. For the CDR3, the DNA is TGTGCCAGTAGACGCATAGATTATAGGACAGGGAATTCACCCCTCCACTTT. The chain employs TRBV19 and TRBJ1-6; TRBD1 agrees at 8 bases. The trim removed 6 bases at V and 7 bases at J, leaving 14 bases unmatched. The CDR3 extends over 17 amino acids. The germline V gene has CDR1 LNHDA and CDR2 SQIVND (reference sequence). Filled out from reference TRBV19 and TRBJ1-6, the complete variable domain reads DGGITQSPKYLFRKEGQNVTLSCEQNLNHDAMYWYRQDPGQGLRLIYYSQIVNDFQKGDIAEGYSVSREKKESFPLTVTSAQKNPTAFYLCASRRIDYRTGNSPLHFGNGTRLTVT.

The rearrangement uses TRBV6-7 and TRBJ1-4, with D unclear. TRBV6-7 is identified as an open reading frame with a role that is uncertain. V lost 8 bases and J lost 8, with 6 bases in between. The CDR3 runs 10 residues. The CDR3 sequence is CASDWEKLFF. CDR3 coding DNA: TGTGCCAGCGACTGGGAAAAACTGTTTTTT.

This chain connects TRBV5-1 to TRBJ2-3, with 9 bases matching TRBD2. Germline CDR1 and CDR2: SGHRS and YFSETQ. The trim removed 0 bases at V and 7 bases at J, leaving 6 bases unmatched. The CDR3 has 15 amino acids. The CDR3 loop is CASSLGASGAHTQYF. The CDR3, as DNA: TGCGCCAGCAGCTTGGGGGCTAGCGGGGCCCATACGCAGTATTTT.

The J gene is TRBJ2-7, the V gene TRBV7-5; TRBD2, the table's D call, lacks a check against the DNA. TRBV7-5 is a documented pseudogene. The CDR3 loop spans 16 amino acids. The CDR3 nucleotides are TGTGCCAGAAGCTTAGAGGGCGGCGGGGGAGGGTACGAGCAGTACTTC. It codes for CARSLEGGGGGYEQYF.

This rearrangement joins TRBV6-6 to TRBJ2-1; 10 positions agree with TRBD2. The CDR3 runs to 16 residues. J was trimmed by 0 bases and V by 1 base; bases with no gene match: 0. Germline CDR1 MNHNY, CDR2 SVGAGI (reference sequence). The CDR3 DNA follows: TGTGCCAGCAGTTACTTAGCGGGGGGCTCCTACAATGAGCAGTTCTTC. Translating gives CASSYLAGGSYNEQFF.

This clone appeared a few times. The same CDR3 can be traced to other DNA sequences in this sample. This rearrangement joins TRBV18 to TRBJ2-7; no firm D call. Per the germline V gene, CDR1 is KGHSH and CDR2 is LQKENI. The CDR3 has 13 amino acids. Trimming pared 0 bases from V and 0 bases from J, leaving 3 bases between. CDR3 coding DNA: TGTGCCAGCTCACCACCTTCCTCCTACGAGCAGTACTTC. It yields the protein CASSPPSSYEQYF.

This clone was seen only a few times. V gene TRBV7-3 combines with J gene TRBJ2-2, with D unresolved. The CDR3 runs 12 residues. Germline V gene data show CDR1 as SGHTA and CDR2 as FQGTGA. With 2 bases removed from V and 5 bases from J, the gap between germline ends came to 3 bases. The CDR3, as DNA: TGTGCCAGCAGCTTAGGGACCGGGGAGCTGTTTTTT. This codes for CASSLGTGELFF.

The chain uses TRBV15 and TRBJ2-1; D not certain. The CDR3 totals 13 residues. The V gene's germline CDR1 is LNHNV and CDR2 YYDKDF (reference sequence). Between the trimmed V and J ends, which lost 0 bases and 11 bases, there was a span of 11 bases. The CDR3 is CATSRDSGAQQFF. The CDR3 DNA is TGTGCCACCAGCAGAGATTCTGGAGCCCAGCAGTTCTTC.

This clone appeared a few times. The gene calls are TRBV6-6 and TRBJ1-2; D gene ambiguous. The germline V and J ends were trimmed by 0 bases and 5 bases, with 10 bases remaining between them. The CDR3 extends over 14 amino acids. CDR1 and CDR2 (germline): MNHNY, SVGAGI (reference sequence). CDR3 in amino acids: CASSYSSGPYGYTF. Written as DNA, the CDR3 is TGTGCCAGCAGTTACTCTTCCGGGCCATATGGCTACACCTTC.

J is TRBJ1-2 and V is TRBV5-1; 9 nucleotides match TRBD1. The V gene's germline CDR1 is SGHRS and CDR2 YFSETQ. J lost 7 bases, V lost 0 bases, and 7 bases had no gene match. The CDR3 is 15 residues long. CDR3: CASSLATGGAGGYTF. CDR3 in DNA: TGCGCCAGCAGCTTGGCTACAGGGGGCGCGGGTGGCTACACCTTC.

The V and J genes are TRBV7-9 and TRBJ2-2; D is uncertain. The V end was cut by 5 bases, the J end by 7 bases, with 14 bases between. The germline CDR1 and CDR2 sequences are SEHNR and FQNEAQ (reference sequence). The CDR3 has 14 amino acids. In DNA form, the CDR3 reads TGTGCCAGCAGCCCGACCAACTATGGCGGGGAGCTGTTTTTT. It encodes CASSPTNYGGELFF.

This chain uses TRBV7-3 with TRBJ2-7, with 8 positions matching TRBD1. Losses at the gene ends were 4 bases for V and 3 bases for J; bases not matched to a gene: 5. The CDR3 consists of 14 residues. In germline, CDR1 is SGHTA, CDR2 FQGTGA. The CDR3 region has the DNA TGTGCCAGCAGCTGGGGACAGGCATACTACGAGCAGTACTTC. The encoded protein is CASSWGQAYYEQYF.

CDR3 DNA: TGTGCCAGCAGTTCCGCCGAGGGGAGCTCCTATAATTCACCCCTCCACTTT. Protein product: CASSSAEGSSYNSPLHF. This chain joins TRBV28 and TRBJ1-6; D may be TRBD1 (5 bases). V shed 4 bases and J shed 0 bases, with 13 bases lying between them. Germline V gives CDR1 MDHEN, CDR2 SYDVKM. This CDR3 is built from 17 residues.

The genes are TRBV29-1 and TRBJ1-5, with a weak D call TRBD1 (5 bases). Germline V gene sequence: CDR1 SQVTM, CDR2 ANQGSEA. The V end lost 6 bases, the J end lost 3 bases, and 12 bases lay between the germline ends. The CDR3 has 13 amino acids. CDR3 residues: CSVGPGTNQPQHF. The CDR3 coding sequence is TGCAGCGTGGGACCTGGGACCAATCAGCCCCAGCATTTT.

The CDR3 region has the DNA TGTGCCAGTAGCCCAGCCCTAGATCCCGGGGAGCTGTTTTTT. Translated, it gives CASSPALDPGELFF. The chain combines TRBV19 with TRBJ2-2; D remains ambiguous. CDR1 and CDR2 (germline): LNHDA, SQIVND (reference sequence). Trimming took 6 bases from V and 6 from J, leaving 14 bases between them. The CDR3 is 14 residues long.

This clone was seen just once. The chain recombines TRBV28 with TRBJ1-1; TRBD1 agrees at 7 bases. The germline V gene has CDR1 MDHEN and CDR2 SYDVKM. CDR3 length equals 13 residues. Trimming at V came to 6 bases and at J to 4 bases, leaving 5 bases not matched to a gene. CDR3 coding DNA: TGTGCCAGCAGCAGCAGGGGGGTCACTGAAGCTTTCTTT. Protein sequence: CASSSRGVTEAFF.

This clone has more than one count but fewer than ten. V usage is TRBV5-1 and J usage is TRBJ1-2, with D possibly matching TRBD1 (5 bases). V shed 4 bases and J shed 2 bases, with 18 bases lying between them. The CDR3 totals 16 residues. The germline V gene has CDR1 SGHRS and CDR2 YFSETQ. The CDR3 is CASSDNSRSGNYGYTF. CDR3 DNA: TGCGCCAGCAGCGATAATTCTAGGTCAGGGAACTATGGCTACACCTTC.

The rearrangement joins TRBV4-1 to TRBJ2-7, with a tentative D call TRBD1 (6 bases). Germline V gives CDR1 MGHRA, CDR2 YSYEKL. The CDR3 totals 15 residues. V was shortened by 1 base and J by 5 bases, with 15 bases between the two germline ends. The CDR3: CASSQAGHRPHEQYF. CDR3 nucleotide sequence: TGCGCCAGCAGCCAAGCGGGACACCGCCCGCACGAGCAGTACTTC.

V gene TRBV30 combines with J gene TRBJ1-6; D is ambiguous. V lost 3 bases and J 9 bases, leaving 18 bases between the germline ends. CDR1 GTSNPN and CDR2 SVGIG come from the germline V gene (reference sequence). The CDR3 extends over 15 amino acids. CDR3 loop: CAWRNGLIVGSPLHF. CDR3 sequence (DNA): TGTGCCTGGAGGAACGGACTTATAGTGGGTTCACCCCTCCACTTT.